The entry that follows covers one T cell receptor (beta chain) sequence. Its matching antigen is unknown. The data stem from a study of vaccination and CD4 T cells after COVID-19. Study at large: Sampling after COVID took place at a median of 101 days (range 35 to 161) following diagnosis. Collection of post-vaccine samples followed dose two by a median 72 days, spanning a range of 14 to 241.

Cultured CD4+ T cell DNA was sequenced using the Oncomine TCR Beta short-read assay. TCRdb reanalysed the PCR reads using MiXCR and keeps one entry per CDR3 protein. The sample carries 15,000 to 20,000 distinct CDR3 sequences, roughly 40% recorded once. Stated treatment: approximately nine-day PBMC culture with coronavirus spike peptide pools or control peptides (ViraFEST assay). V lost 7 bases, J lost 2 bases, and 7 bases stayed unmatched. Per the germline V gene, CDR1 is MDHEN and CDR2 is SYDVKM. This CDR3 region has 15 residues. The sequence derives from a human donor who had recovered from COVID-19. The sample in question was CD4+ T cells from blood, cultured in vitro, obtained after SARS-CoV-2 vaccination. The V gene is TRBV28, the J gene TRBJ1-5, with 8 bases aligning to TRBD1. CDR3 sequence (DNA): TGTGCCAGCAAAATACAGGGGGAGGGCAATCAGCCCCAGCATTTT. It is translated as CASKIQGEGNQPQHF.